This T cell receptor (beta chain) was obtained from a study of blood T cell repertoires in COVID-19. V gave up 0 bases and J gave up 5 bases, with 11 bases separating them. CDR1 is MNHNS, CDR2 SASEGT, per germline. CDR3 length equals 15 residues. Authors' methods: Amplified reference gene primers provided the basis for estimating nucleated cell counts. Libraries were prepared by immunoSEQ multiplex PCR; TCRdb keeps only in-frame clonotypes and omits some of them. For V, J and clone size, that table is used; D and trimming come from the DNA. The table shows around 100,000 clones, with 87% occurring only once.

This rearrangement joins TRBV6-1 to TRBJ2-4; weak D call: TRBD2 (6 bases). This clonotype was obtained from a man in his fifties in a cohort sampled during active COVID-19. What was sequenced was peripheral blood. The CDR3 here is CASSEAGLWQNIQYF. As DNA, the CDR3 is TGTGCCAGCAGTGAAGCGGGACTTTGGCAAAACATTCAGTACTTC.